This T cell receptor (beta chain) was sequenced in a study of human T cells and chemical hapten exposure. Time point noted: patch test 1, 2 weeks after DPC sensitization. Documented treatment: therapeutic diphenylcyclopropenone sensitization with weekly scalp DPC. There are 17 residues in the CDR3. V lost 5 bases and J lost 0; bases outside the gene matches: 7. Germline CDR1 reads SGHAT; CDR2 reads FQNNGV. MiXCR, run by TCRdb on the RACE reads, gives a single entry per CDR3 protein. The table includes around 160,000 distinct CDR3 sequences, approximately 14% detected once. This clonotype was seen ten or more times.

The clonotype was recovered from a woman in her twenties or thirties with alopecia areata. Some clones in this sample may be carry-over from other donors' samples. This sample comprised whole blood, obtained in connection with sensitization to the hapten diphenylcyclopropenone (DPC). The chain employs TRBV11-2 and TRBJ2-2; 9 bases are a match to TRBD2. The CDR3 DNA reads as TGTGCCAGCAGCCAAAGTAGACTAGCGGCGAACACCGGGGAGCTGTTTTTT. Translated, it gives CASSQSRLAANTGELFF.